One sample yielded the 7 T cell receptor beta chains listed below, sequenced in a study of blood T cell repertoires in COVID-19. Here immunoSEQ multiplex PCR was the method, and the copy in TCRdb shows in-frame clones only, minus some. Of 150,000 to 200,000 clones in the sample, over 75% were seen once. Sequencing used peripheral blood. These receptors all come from a woman of 80 years or more with acute or convalescent COVID-19.

The CDR3 here is CASSFYGRADTQYF. CDR3 bases: TGCGCCAGCAGCTTCTATGGGAGGGCAGATACGCAGTATTTT. V gene TRBV5-1 combines with J gene TRBJ2-3, with TRBD2 matching over 7 bases. CDR3 size: 14 residues. V lost 2 bases to trimming and J lost 4 bases; unmatched junction nucleotides: 4. CDR1 SGHRS and CDR2 YFSETQ come from the germline V gene.

This chain connects TRBV5-1 to TRBJ1-4, with a weak D call TRBD1 (5 bases). Germline lookup yields CDR1 SGHRS and CDR2 YFSETQ. V lost 6 bases and J 0 bases, leaving 9 bases between the germline ends. This CDR3 has 14 amino acids. The CDR3 protein is CASTTGSTNEKLFF. The CDR3 region has the DNA TGCGCCAGCACCACAGGTTCAACTAATGAAAAACTGTTTTTT.

The chain is built from TRBV12-3 or TRBV12-4 and TRBJ2-7, with a possible D match to TRBD1 (5 bases). With 6 bases removed from V and 3 bases from J, the gap between germline ends came to 9 bases. This CDR3 has 12 amino acids. CDR3 protein: CASRDDSYEQYF. The CDR3 DNA reads as TGTGCCAGCAGGGATGACAGCTACGAGCAGTACTTC.

This clone appeared a few times. The chain combines TRBV7-9 with TRBJ1-1; no clear D. V was trimmed by 1 base and J by 3 bases, leaving 9 bases between them. This CDR3 comprises 14 residues. Germline assignment: CDR1 SEHNR and CDR2 FQNEAQ (reference sequence). The chain's CDR3 is CASSLGAGYTEAFF. In nucleotides, the CDR3 is TGTGCCAGCAGCTTAGGTGCAGGTTACACTGAAGCTTTCTTT.

This clone was seen just once. The chain combines TRBV19 with TRBJ1-2; no firm D call. Between the trimmed V and J ends, which lost 7 bases and 4 bases, there was a span of 10 bases. Germline V gene data show CDR1 as LNHDA and CDR2 as SQIVND (reference sequence). This CDR3 is 12 amino acids long. For the CDR3, the DNA is TGTGCCAGTAAGGGCGGGATCTATGGCTACACCTTC. Translated: CASKGGIYGYTF.

This clone has a handful of counts. The CDR3 sequence is CASSTGSPSGNTIYF. Here the CDR3 DNA reads TGTGCCAGCAGCACGGGATCACCCTCTGGAAACACCATATATTTT. The gene calls are TRBV5-4 and TRBJ1-3; D is uncertain. The germline V and J ends were trimmed by 4 bases and 0 bases, with 11 bases remaining between them. CDR3 size: 15 residues. CDR1 SGHNT and CDR2 YYREEE come from the germline V gene (reference sequence).

This clone was picked up a small number of times. This sequence joins TRBV10-1 and TRBJ2-2, with D possibly matching TRBD2 (6 bases). The CDR3 runs to 15 residues. Trimming removed 3 bases from V and 3 bases from J, with 11 bases in between. Germline V gives CDR1 WNHNN, CDR2 SYGVQD (reference sequence). CDR3: CASSDPGVDTGELFF. CDR3 bases: TGCGCCAGCAGTGACCCGGGGGTGGACACCGGGGAGCTGTTTTTT.